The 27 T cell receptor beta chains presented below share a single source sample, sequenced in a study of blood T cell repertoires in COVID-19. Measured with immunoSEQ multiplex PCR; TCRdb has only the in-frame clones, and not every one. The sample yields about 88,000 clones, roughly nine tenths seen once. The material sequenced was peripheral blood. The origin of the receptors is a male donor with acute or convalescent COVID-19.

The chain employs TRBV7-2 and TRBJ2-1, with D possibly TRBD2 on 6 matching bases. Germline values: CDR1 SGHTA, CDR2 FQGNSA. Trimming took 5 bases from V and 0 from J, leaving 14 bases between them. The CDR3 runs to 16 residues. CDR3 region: CASSPSGTSSYNEQFF. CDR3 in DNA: TGTGCCAGCAGCCCCTCCGGGACTTCCTCCTACAATGAGCAGTTCTTC. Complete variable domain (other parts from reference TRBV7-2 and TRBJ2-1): GAGVSQSPSNKVTEKGKDVELRCDPISGHTALYWYRQSLGQGLEFLIYFQGNSAPDKSGLPSDRFSAERTGGSVSTLTIQRTQQEDSAVYLCASSPSGTSSYNEQFFGPGTRLTVL.

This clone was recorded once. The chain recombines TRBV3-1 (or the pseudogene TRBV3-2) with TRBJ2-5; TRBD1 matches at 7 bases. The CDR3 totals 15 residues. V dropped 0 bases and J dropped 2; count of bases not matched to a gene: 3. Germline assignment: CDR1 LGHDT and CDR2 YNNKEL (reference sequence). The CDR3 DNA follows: TGTGCCAGCAGCCAAGAATGGGACAGACAAGAGACCCAGTACTTC. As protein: CASSQEWDRQETQYF.

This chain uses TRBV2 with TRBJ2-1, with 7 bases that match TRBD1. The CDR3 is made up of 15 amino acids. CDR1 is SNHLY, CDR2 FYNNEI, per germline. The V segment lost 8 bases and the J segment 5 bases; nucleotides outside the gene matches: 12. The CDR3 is CASGKTGSLDNEQFF. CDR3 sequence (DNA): TGTGCCAGCGGGAAGACAGGGTCTTTGGACAATGAGCAGTTCTTC.

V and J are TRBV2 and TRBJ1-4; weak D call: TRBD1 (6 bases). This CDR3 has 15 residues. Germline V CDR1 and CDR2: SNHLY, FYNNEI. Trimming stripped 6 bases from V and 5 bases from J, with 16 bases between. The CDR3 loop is CASSLLQGENEKLFF. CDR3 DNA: TGTGCCAGCAGCCTACTACAGGGTGAAAATGAAAAACTGTTTTTT.

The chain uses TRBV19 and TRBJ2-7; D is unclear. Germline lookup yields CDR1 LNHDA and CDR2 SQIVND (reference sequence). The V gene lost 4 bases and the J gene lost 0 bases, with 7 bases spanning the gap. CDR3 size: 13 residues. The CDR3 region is CASSTSPSYEQYF. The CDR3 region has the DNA TGTGCCAGTAGTACATCCCCCTCCTACGAGCAGTACTTC.

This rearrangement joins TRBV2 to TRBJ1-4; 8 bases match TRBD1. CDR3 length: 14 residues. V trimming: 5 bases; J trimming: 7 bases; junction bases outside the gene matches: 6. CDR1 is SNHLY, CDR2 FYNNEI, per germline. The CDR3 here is CASSRDRGAEKLFF. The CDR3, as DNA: TGTGCCAGCAGTAGAGACAGGGGTGCTGAAAAACTGTTTTTT.

CDR3 sequence (DNA): TGTGCCAGTAGTACAGGGTCGATGAGCAATCAGCCCCAGCATTTT. Its translation: CASSTGSMSNQPQHF. The rearrangement joins TRBV19 to TRBJ1-5; possibly TRBD1 for D (5 bases). Between the trimmed V and J ends, which lost 4 bases and 1 base, there was a span of 11 bases. CDR1 LNHDA and CDR2 SQIVND come from the germline V gene (reference sequence). The length of the CDR3 is 15 residues. Full variable domain (remainder filled in from reference TRBV19 and TRBJ1-5): DGGITQSPKYLFRKEGQNVTLSCEQNLNHDAMYWYRQDPGQGLRLIYYSQIVNDFQKGDIAEGYSVSREKKESFPLTVTSAQKNPTAFYLCASSTGSMSNQPQHFGDGTRLSIL.

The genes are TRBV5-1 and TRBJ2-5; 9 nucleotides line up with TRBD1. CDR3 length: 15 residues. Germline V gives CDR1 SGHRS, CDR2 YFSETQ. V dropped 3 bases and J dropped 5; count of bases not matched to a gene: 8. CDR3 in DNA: TGCGCCAGCAGCTCGACTGGACAGGGGATGGAGACCCAGTACTTC. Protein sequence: CASSSTGQGMETQYF. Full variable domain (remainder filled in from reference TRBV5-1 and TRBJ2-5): KAGVTQTPRYLIKTRGQQVTLSCSPISGHRSVSWYQQTPGQGLQFLFEYFSETQRNKGNFPGRFSGRQFSNSRSEMNVSTLELGDSALYLCASSSTGQGMETQYFGPGTRLLVL.

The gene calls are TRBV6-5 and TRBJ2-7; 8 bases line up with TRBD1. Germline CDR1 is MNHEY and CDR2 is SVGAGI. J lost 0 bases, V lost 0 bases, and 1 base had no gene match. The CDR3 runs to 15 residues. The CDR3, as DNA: TGTGCCAGCAGTTACTCTACAGGGGGCTCCTACGAGCAGTACTTC. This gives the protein CASSYSTGGSYEQYF.

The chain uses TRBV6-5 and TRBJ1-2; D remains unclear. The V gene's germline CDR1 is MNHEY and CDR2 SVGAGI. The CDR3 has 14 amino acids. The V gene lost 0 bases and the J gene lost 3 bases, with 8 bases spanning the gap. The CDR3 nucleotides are TGTGCCAGCAGTTACTCGCGCATAGACTATGGCTACACCTTC. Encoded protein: CASSYSRIDYGYTF.

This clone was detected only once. This CDR3 is CAVGVNEQFF. The CDR3 DNA sequence: TGTGCCGTAGGGGTGAATGAGCAGTTCTTC. The rearrangement uses TRBV7-9 and TRBJ2-1; tentative D call: TRBD1 (5 bases). Trimming took 11 bases from V and 7 from J, leaving 9 bases between them. Germline V gene sequence: CDR1 SEHNR, CDR2 FQNEAQ (reference sequence). The CDR3 extends over 10 amino acids.

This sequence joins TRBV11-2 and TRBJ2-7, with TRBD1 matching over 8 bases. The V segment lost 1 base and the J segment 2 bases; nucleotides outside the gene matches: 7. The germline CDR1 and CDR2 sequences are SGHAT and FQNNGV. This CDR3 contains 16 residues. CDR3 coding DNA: TGTGCCAGCAGCTTAGTATCCGGGACAGGCCCCTACGAGCAGTACTTC. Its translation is CASSLVSGTGPYEQYF.

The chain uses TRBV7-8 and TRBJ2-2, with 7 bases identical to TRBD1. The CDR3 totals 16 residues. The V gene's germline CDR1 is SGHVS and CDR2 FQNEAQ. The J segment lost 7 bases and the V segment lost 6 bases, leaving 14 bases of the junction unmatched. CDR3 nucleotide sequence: TGTGCCAGCAGACCAGGGGACAGACTAAACTTCGGGGAGCTGTTTTTT. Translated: CASRPGDRLNFGELFF.

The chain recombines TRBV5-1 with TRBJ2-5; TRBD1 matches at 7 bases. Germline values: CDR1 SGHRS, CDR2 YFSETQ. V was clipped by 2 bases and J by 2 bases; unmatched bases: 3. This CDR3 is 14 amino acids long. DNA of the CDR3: TGCGCCAGCAGCTTTGGACAGGTACAAGAGACCCAGTACTTC. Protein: CASSFGQVQETQYF.

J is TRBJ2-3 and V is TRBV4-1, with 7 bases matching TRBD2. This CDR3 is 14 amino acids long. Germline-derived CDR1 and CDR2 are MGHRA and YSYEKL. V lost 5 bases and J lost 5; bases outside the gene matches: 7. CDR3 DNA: TGCGCCAGCAGCGGAACTAGCGTTAGAGATACGCAGTATTTT. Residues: CASSGTSVRDTQYF.

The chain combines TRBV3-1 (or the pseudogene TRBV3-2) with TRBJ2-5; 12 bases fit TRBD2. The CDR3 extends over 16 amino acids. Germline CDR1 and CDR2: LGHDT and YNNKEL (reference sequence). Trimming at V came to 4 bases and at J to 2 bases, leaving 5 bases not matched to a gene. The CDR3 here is CASSRDGLAGQETQYF. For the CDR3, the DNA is TGTGCCAGCAGCCGGGATGGACTAGCGGGGCAAGAGACCCAGTACTTC.

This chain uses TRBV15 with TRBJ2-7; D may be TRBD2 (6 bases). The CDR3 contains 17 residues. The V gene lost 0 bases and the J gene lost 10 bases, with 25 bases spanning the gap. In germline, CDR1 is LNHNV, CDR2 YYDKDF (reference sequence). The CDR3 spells CATSRDPRGGVGVDQYF. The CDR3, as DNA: TGTGCCACCAGCAGAGATCCAAGGGGCGGGGTCGGAGTCGATCAGTACTTC.

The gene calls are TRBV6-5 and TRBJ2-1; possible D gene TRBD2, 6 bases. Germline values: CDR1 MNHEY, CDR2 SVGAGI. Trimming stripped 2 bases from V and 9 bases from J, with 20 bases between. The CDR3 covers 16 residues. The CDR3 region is CASSYGATRLNGEQFF. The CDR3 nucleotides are TGTGCCAGCAGTTACGGCGCGACTAGACTTAACGGTGAGCAGTTCTTC.

CDR3 nucleotide sequence: TGTGCCAGCAGCCTTAGCGCGGGCGGGGGGAACACCGGGGAGCTGTTTTTT. This gives the protein CASSLSAGGGNTGELFF. The chain uses TRBV5-4 and TRBJ2-2; TRBD2 matches 7 bases. Germline loops: CDR1 SGHNT, CDR2 YYREEE (reference sequence). The CDR3 sequence is 17 residues long. Germline trimming cut 4 bases from V and 1 base from J; bases unmatched to any gene: 10.

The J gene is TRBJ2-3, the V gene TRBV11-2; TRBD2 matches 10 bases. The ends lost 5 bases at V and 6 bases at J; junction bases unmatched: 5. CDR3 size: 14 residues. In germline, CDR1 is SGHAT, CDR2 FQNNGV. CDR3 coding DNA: TGTGCCAGCAGCCCGAGCGGGGGGGCCGATACGCAGTATTTT. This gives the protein CASSPSGGADTQYF.

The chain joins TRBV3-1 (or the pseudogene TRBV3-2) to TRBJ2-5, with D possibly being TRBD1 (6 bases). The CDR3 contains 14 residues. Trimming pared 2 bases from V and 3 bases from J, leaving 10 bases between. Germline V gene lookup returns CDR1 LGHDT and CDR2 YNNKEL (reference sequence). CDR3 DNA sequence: TGTGCCAGCAGCCAATGGACAGACAAAGAGACCCAGTACTTC. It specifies CASSQWTDKETQYF.

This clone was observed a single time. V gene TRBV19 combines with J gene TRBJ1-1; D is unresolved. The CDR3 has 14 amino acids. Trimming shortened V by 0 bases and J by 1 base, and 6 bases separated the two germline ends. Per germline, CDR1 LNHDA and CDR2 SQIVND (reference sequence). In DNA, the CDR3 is TGTGCCAGTAGTATAGAGCCAGGGAACACTGAAGCTTTCTTT. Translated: CASSIEPGNTEAFF.

As DNA, the CDR3 is TGTGCCTGGAGTCCAGGGGGGCCTGAAGCTTTCTTT. It translates to CAWSPGGPEAFF. The rearrangement joins TRBV30 to TRBJ1-1, with 7 nucleotides matching TRBD1. This CDR3 is built from 12 residues. Germline trimming cut 2 bases from V and 6 bases from J; bases unmatched to any gene: 3. CDR1 GTSNPN and CDR2 SVGIG come from the germline V gene (reference sequence). The full variable domain, completed using reference TRBV30 and TRBJ1-1, is SQTIHQWPATLVQPVGSPLSLECTVEGTSNPNLYWYRQAAGRGLQLLFYSVGIGQISSEVPQNLSASRPQDRQFILSSKKLLLSDSGFYLCAWSPGGPEAFFGQGTRLTVV.

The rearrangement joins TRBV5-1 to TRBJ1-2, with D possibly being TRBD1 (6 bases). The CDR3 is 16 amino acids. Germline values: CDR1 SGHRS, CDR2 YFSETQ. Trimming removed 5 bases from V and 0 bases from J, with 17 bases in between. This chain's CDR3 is CASSLTGTPTNYGYTF. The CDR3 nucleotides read TGCGCCAGCAGTTTAACCGGGACACCAACTAACTATGGCTACACCTTC.

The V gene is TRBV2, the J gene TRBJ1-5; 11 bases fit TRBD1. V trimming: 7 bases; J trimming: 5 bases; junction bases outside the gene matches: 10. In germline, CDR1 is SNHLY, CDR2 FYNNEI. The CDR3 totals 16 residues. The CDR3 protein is CASIRDRGSSHQPQHF. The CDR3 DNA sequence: TGTGCCAGCATCCGGGACAGGGGGTCGTCTCATCAGCCCCAGCATTTT.

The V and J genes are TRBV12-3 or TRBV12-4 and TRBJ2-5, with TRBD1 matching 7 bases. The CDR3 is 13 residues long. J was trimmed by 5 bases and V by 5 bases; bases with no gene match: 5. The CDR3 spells CASSPTTGETQYF. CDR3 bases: TGTGCCAGCAGTCCCACGACAGGGGAGACCCAGTACTTC.

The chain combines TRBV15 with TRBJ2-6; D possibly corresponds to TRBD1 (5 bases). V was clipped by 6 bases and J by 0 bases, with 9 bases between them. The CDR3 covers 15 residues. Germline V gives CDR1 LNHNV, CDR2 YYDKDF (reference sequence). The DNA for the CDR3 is TGTGCCACCAGAGACAGCCTCTCTGGGGCCAACGTCCTGACTTTC. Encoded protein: CATRDSLSGANVLTF.